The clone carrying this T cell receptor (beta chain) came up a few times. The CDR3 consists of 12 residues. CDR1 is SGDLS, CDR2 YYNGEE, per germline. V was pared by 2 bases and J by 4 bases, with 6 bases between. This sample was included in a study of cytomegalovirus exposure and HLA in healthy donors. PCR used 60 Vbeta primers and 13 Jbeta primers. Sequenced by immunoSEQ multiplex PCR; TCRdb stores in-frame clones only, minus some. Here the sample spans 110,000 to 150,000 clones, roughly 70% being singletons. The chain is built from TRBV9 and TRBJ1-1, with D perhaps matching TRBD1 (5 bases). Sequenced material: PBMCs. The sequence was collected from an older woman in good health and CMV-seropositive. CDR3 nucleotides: TGTGCCAGCAGCGTCGGGGGCACTGAAGCTTTCTTT. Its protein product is CASSVGGTEAFF.